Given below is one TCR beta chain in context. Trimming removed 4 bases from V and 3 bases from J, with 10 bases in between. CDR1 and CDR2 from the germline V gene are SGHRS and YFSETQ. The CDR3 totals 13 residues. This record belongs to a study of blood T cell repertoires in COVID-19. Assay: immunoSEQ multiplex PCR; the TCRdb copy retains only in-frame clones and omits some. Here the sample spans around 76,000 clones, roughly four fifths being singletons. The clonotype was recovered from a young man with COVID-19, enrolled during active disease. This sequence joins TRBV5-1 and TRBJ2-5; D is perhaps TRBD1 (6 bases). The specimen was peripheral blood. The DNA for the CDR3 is TGCGCCAGCAGCAACCGACAGGAAGAGACCCAGTACTTC. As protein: CASSNRQEETQYF.